This TCR beta chain was found in a study of CD8 T cells in ankylosing spondylitis. Study-wide results and caveats: Disease-linked clones bore a CD8+ phenotype and were relatively rare in peripheral blood.

CDR3 length: 13 amino acids. Trimming took 4 bases from V and 14 from J, leaving 19 bases between them. CDR1 and CDR2 from the germline V gene are SGHKS and YYEKEE (reference sequence). This clonotype showed up many times. Its target is not known. Preparation of TCR beta libraries was done by quantitative 5'-RACE with molecular barcodes. MiXCR, run by TCRdb on the 5' RACE reads, gives a single entry per CDR3 protein. The table has around 250,000 distinct CDR3 sequences, over 15% seen once. The sample was blood, either unsorted or a sorted T cell fraction (not recorded which). The chain links TRBV5-5 to TRBJ2-1, with no clear D. The sequence derives from a male donor with ankylosing spondylitis or in good health (not recorded which). The CDR3 DNA sequence: TGTGCCAGCAGCCACACCACCGAACAGTGGGAGTTCTTC. It specifies CASSHTTEQWEFF.